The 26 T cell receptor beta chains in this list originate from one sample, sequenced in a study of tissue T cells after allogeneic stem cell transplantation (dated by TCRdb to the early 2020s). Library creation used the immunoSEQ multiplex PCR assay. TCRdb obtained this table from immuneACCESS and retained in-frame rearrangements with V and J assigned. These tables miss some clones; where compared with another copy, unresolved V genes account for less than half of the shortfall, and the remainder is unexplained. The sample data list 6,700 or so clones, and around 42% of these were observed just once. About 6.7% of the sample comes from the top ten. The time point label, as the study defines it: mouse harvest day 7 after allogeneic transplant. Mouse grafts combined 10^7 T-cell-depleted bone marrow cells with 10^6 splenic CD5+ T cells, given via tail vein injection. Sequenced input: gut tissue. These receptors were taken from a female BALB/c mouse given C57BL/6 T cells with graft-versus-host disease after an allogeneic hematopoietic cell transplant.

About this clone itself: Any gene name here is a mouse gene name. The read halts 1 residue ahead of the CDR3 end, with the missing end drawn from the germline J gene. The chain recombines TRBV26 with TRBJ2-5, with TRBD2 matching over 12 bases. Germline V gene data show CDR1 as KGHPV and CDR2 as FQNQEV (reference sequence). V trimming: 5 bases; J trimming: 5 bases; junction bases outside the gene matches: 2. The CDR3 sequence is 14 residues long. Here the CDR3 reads CASSSTGGADTQYF. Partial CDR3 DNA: TGTGCCAGCAGTTCGACTGGGGGGGCAGACACCCAGTAC.

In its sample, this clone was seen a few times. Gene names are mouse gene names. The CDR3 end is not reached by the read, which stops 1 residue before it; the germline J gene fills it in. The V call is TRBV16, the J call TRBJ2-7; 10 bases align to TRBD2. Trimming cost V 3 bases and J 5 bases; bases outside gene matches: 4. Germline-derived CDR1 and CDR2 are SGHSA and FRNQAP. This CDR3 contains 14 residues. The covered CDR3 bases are TGTGCAAGCAGCTTTCTGGGGGGGCAGGATGAACAGTAC. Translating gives CASSFLGGQDEQY. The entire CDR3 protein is CASSFLGGQDEQYF.

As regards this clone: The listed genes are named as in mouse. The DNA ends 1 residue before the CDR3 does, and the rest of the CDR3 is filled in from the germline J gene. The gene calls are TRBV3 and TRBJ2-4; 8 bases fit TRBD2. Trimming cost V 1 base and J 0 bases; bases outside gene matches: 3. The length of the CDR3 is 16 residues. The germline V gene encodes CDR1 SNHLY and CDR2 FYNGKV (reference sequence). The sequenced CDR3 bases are TGTGCCAGCAGCTTAGGGGGGGGCGCGAGTCAAAACACCTTGTAC. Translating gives CASSLGGGASQNTLY. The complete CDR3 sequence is CASSLGGGASQNTLYF.

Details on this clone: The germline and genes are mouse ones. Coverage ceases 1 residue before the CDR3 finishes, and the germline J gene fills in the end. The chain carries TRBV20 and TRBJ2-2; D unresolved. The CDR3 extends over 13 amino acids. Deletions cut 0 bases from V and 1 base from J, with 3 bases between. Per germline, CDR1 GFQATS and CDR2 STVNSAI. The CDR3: CGARDRNTGQLYF. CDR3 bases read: TGTGGTGCTAGGGACAGAAACACCGGGCAGCTCTAC.

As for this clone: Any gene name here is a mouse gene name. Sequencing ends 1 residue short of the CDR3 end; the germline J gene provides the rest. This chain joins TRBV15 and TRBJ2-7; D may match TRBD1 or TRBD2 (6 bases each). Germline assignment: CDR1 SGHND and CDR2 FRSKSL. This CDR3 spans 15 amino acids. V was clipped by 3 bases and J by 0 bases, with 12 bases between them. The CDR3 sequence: CASSFRGESSYEQYF. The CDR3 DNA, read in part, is TGTGCCAGCAGTTTTAGGGGGGAGAGCTCCTATGAACAGTAC. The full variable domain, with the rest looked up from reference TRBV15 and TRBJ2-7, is DAGVTQTPRHEVAEKGQTIILKCEPVSGHNDLFWYRQTKIQGLELLSYFRSKSLMEDGGAFKDRFKAEMLNSSFSTLKIQPTEPKDSAVYLCASSFRGESSYEQYFGPGTRLTVL.

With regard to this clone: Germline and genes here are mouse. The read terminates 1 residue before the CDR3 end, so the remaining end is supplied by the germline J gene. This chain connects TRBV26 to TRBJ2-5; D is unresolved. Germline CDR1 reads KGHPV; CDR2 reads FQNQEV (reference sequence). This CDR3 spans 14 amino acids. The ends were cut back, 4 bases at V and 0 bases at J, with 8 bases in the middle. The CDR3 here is CASSPSINQDTQYF. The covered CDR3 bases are TGTGCCAGCAGTCCTTCAATTAACCAAGACACCCAGTAC. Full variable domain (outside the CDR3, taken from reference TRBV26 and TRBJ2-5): NSKVIQTPRYLVKGQGQKAKMRCIPEKGHPVVFWYQQNKNNEFKFLINFQNQEVLQQIDMTEKRFSAECPSNSPCSLEIQSSEAGDSALYLCASSPSINQDTQYFGPGTRLLVL.

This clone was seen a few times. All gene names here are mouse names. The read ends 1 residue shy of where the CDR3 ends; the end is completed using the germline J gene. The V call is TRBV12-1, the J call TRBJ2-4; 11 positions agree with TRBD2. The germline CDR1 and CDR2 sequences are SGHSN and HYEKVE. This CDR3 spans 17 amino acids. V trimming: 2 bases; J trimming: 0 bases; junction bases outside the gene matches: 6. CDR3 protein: CASSHRLGGTSQNTLYF. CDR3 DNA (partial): TGTGCCAGCTCTCACAGACTGGGGGGGACTAGTCAAAACACCTTGTAC.

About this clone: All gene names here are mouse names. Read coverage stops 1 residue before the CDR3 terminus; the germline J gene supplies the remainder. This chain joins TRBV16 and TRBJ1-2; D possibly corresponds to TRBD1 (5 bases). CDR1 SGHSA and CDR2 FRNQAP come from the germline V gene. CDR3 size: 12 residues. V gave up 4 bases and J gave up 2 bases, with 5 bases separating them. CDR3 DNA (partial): TGTGCAAGCAGCTGGGGGAACTCCGACTACACC. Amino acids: CASSWGNSDYT. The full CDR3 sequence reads CASSWGNSDYTF.

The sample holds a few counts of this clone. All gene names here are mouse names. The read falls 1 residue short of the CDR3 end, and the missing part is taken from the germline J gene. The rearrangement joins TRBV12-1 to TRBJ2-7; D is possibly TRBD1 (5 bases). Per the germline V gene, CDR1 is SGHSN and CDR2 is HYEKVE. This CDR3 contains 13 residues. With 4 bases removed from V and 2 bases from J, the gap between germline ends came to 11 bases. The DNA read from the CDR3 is TGTGCCAGCTCCTACGGACAAACCTATGAACAGTAC. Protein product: CASSYGQTYEQY. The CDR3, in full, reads CASSYGQTYEQYF.

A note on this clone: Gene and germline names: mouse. Here the CDR3 reads CASSPRDRGHTGQLYF. The DNA read from the CDR3 is TGTGCCAGCTCTCCGCGGGACAGGGGGCACACCGGGCAGCTCTAC. This rearrangement joins TRBV12-2 to TRBJ2-2; TRBD1 agrees at 12 bases. The read is 1 residue too short to cover the CDR3 end, so that end is filled in from the germline J gene. Germline CDR1 and CDR2: SGHLS and HYDKME. V was pared by 2 bases and J by 3 bases, with 3 bases of the junction left unmatched. This CDR3 is built from 16 residues. The full variable domain, completed using reference TRBV12-2 and TRBJ2-2, is NSGVVQSPRYIIKGKGERSILKCIPISGHLSVAWYQQTQGQELKFFIQHYDKMERDKGNLPSRFSVQQFDDYHSEMNMSALELEDSAVYFCASSPRDRGHTGQLYFGEGSKLTVL.

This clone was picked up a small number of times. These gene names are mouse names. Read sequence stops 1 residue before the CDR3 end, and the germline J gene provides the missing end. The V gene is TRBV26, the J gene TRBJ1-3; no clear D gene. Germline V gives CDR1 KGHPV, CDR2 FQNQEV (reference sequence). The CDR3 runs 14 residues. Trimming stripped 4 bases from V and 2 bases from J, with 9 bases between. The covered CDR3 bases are TGTGCCAGCAGTCGGAGAGGGACTGGAAATACGCTCTAT. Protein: CASSRRGTGNTLY. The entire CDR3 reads CASSRRGTGNTLYF.

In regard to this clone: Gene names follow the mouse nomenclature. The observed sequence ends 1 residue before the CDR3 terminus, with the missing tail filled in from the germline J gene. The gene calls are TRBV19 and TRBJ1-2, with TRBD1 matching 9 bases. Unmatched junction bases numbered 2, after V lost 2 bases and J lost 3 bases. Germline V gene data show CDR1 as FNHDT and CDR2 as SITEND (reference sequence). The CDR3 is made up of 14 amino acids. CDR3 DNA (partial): TGTGCCAGCAGTATGGGACAGGGAGACTCCGACTACACC. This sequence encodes CASSMGQGDSDYT. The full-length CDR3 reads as CASSMGQGDSDYTF.

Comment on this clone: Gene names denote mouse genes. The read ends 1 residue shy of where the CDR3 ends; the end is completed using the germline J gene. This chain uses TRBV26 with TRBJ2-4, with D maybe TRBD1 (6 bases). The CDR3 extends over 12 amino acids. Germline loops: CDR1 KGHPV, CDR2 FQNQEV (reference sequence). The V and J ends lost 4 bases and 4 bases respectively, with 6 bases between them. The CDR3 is CASSRDKNTLYF. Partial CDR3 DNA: TGTGCCAGCAGTCGGGACAAAAACACCTTGTAC.

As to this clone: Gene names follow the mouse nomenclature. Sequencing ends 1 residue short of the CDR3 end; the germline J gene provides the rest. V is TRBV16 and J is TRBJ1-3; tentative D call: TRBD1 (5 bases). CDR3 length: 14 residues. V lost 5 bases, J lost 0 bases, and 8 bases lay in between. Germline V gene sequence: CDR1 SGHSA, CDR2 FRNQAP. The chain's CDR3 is CASSLQGSGNTLYF. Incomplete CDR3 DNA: TGTGCAAGCAGCCTTCAGGGTTCTGGAAATACGCTCTAT. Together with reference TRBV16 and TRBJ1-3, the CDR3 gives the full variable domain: NAGVIQTPRHKVTGKGQEATLWCEPISGHSAVFWYRQTIVQGLEFLTYFRNQAPIDDSGMPKERFSAQMPNQSHSTLKIQSTQPQDSAVYLCASSLQGSGNTLYFGEGSRLIVV.

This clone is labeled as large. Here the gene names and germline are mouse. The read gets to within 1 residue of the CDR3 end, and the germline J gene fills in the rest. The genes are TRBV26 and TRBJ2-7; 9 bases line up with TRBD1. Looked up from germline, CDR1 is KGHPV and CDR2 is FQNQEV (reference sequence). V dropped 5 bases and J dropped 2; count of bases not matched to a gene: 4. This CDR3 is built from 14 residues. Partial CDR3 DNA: TGTGCCAGCAGTACCGGGACAGGGCCCTATGAACAGTAC. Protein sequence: CASSTGTGPYEQY. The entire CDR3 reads CASSTGTGPYEQYF.

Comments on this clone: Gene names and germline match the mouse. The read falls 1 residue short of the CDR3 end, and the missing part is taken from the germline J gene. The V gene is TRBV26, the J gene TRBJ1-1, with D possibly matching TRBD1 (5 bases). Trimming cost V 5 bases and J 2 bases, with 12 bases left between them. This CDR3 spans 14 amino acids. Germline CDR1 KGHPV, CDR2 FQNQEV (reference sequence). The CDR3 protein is CASSKTGTNTEVFF. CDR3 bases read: TGTGCCAGCAGTAAGACGGGGACCAACACAGAAGTCTTC.

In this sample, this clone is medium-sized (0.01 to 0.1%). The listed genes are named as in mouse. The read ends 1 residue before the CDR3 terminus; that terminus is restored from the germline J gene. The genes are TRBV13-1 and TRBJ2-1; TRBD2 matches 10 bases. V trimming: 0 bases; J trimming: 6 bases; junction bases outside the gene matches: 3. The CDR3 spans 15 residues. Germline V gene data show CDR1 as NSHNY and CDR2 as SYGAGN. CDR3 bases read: TGTGCCAGCAGTGATGCTGGGGGGGCGCTTGCTGAGCAGTTC. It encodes CASSDAGGALAEQF. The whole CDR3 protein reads CASSDAGGALAEQFF.

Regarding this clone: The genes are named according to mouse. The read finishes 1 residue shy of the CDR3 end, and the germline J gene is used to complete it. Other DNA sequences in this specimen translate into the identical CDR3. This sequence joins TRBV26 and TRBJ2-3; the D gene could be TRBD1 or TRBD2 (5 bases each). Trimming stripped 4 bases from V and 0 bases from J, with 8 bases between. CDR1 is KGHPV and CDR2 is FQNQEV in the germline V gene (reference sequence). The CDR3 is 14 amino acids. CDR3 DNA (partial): TGTGCCAGCAGTCGGGGGTCTAGTGCAGAAACGCTGTAT. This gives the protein CASSRGSSAETLY. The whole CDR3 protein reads CASSRGSSAETLYF.

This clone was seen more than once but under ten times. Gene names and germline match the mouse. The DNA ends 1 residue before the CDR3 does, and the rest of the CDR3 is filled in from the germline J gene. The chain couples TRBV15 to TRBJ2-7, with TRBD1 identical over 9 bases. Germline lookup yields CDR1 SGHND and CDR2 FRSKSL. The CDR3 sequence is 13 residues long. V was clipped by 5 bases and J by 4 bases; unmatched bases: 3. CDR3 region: CASSPDRGYEQYF. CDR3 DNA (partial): TGTGCCAGCAGTCCGGACAGGGGATATGAACAGTAC.

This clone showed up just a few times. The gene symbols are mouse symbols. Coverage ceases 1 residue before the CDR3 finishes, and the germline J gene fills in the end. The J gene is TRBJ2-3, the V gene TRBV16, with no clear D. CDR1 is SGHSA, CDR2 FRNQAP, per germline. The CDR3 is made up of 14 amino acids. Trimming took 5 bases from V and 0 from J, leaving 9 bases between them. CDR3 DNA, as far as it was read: TGTGCAAGCAGCCGGGAGTCTAGTGCAGAAACGCTGTAT. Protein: CASSRESSAETLY. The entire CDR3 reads CASSRESSAETLYF.

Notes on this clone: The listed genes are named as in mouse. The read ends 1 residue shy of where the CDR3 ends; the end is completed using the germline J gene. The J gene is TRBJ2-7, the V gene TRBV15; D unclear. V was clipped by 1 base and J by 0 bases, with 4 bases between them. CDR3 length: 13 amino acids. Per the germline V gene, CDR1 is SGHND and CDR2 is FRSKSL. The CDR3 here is CASSLGFSYEQYF. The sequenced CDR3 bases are TGTGCCAGCAGTTTAGGGTTCTCCTATGAACAGTAC.

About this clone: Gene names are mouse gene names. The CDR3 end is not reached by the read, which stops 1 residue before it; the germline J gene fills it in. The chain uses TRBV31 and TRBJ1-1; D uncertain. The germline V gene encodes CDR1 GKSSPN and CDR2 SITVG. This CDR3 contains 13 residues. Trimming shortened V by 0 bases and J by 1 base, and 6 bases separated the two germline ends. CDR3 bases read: TGTGCCTGGAGTCTAGTTGGGAACACAGAAGTCTTC. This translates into CAWSLVGNTEVF. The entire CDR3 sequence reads CAWSLVGNTEVFF.

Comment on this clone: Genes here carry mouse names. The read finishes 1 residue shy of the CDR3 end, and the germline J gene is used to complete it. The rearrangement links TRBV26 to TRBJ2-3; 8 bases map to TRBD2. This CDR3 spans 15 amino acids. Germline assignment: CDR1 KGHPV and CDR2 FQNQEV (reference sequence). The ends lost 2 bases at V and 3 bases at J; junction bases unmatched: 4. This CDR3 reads CASSLLWGAAETLYF. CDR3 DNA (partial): TGTGCCAGCAGTCTGCTCTGGGGGGCCGCAGAAACGCTGTAT.

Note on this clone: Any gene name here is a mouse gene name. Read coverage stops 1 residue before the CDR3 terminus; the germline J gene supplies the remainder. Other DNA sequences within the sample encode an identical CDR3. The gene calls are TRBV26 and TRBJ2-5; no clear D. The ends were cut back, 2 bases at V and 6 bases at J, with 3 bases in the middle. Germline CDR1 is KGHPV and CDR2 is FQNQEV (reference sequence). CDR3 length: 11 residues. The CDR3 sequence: CASSLGDTQYF. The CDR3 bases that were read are TGTGCCAGCAGTCTGGGGGACACCCAGTAC.

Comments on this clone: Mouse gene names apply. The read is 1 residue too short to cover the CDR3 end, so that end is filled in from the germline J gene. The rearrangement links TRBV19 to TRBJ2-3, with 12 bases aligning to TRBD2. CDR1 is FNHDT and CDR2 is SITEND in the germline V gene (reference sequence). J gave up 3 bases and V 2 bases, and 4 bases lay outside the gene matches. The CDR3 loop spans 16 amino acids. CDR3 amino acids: CASSIDWGGVAETLYF. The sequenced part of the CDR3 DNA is TGTGCCAGCAGTATCGACTGGGGGGGCGTGGCAGAAACGCTGTAT.

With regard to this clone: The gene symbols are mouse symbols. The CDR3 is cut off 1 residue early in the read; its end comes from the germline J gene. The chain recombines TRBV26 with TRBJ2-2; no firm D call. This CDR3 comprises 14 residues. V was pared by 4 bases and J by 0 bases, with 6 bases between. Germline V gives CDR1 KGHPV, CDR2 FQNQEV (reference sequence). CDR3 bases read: TGTGCCAGCAGTCAGACATCAAACACCGGGCAGCTCTAC. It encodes CASSQTSNTGQLY. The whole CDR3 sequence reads CASSQTSNTGQLYF.